These 23 T cell receptor beta chains were all obtained from the same sample, sequenced in a study of T cell repertoires in cytomegalovirus infection. These receptors have no known antigen. Via MiXCR, TCRdb re-called the reads, giving one row per CDR3 protein. Here the sample spans over 250,000 distinct CDR3 sequences, around 20% being singletons. Sample: cultured PBMCs, taken from culture after CMV antigen stimulation. The source of these receptors is a human donor in good health (CMV status not recorded). Some clones in this sample may be carry-over from other donors' samples.

This chain uses TRBV11-1 with TRBJ2-3; TRBD2 matches 8 bases. CDR1 is SGHAT and CDR2 is FQDESV in the germline V gene (reference sequence). The CDR3 totals 16 residues. The V segment lost 4 bases and the J segment 4 bases; nucleotides outside the gene matches: 10. CDR3 sequence reads: CASSSRAGVRADTQYF. DNA for the CDR3: TGTGCCAGCAGCTCAAGAGCGGGAGTGAGGGCAGATACGCAGTATTTT.

Only a few counts were recorded for this clonotype. The V call is TRBV7-8, the J call TRBJ2-1; D is possibly TRBD2 (6 bases). The CDR3 runs 16 residues. From germline, CDR1 is SGHVS and CDR2 FQNEAQ. V was shortened by 0 bases and J by 7 bases, with 16 bases between the two germline ends. CDR3 nucleotides: TGTGCCAGCAGCTTAGCTCCGGGAGTTTTATATAATGAGCAGTTCTTC. Residues: CASSLAPGVLYNEQFF.

The chain employs TRBV7-8 and TRBJ2-7, with D uncertain. Germline CDR1 is SGHVS and CDR2 is FQNEAQ. This CDR3 has 14 amino acids. V gave up 5 bases and J gave up 2 bases, with 13 bases separating them. DNA of the CDR3: TGTGCCAGCAGCCCGATTGGCAGAACCTACGAGCAGTACGTC. It yields the protein CASSPIGRTYEQYV.

This clonotype was seen more than once but under ten times. The chain recombines TRBV19 with TRBJ2-5, with D perhaps given as TRBD1 or TRBD2 (5 bases each). There are 13 residues in the CDR3. V was trimmed by 8 bases and J by 7 bases, leaving 17 bases between them. Germline CDR1 is LNHDA and CDR2 is SQIVND (reference sequence). CDR3 sequence reads: CASSGRSTGTQYF. CDR3 DNA: TGTGCCAGTTCGGGACGGTCCACGGGGACCCAGTACTTC.

This clonotype turned up a few times. The J gene is TRBJ2-5, the V gene TRBV25-1; 7 positions agree with TRBD1. Germline CDR1 reads MGHDK; CDR2 reads SYGVNS. The trim removed 2 bases at V and 4 bases at J, leaving 10 bases unmatched. CDR3 length equals 16 residues. CDR3 protein: CASSEVMQGEGETQYF. As DNA, the CDR3 is TGTGCCAGCAGTGAAGTCATGCAGGGGGAAGGAGAGACCCAGTACTTC.

This chain uses TRBV11-3 with TRBJ2-1; 8 bases map to TRBD2. V lost 1 base, J lost 3 bases, and 2 bases stayed unmatched. Germline V gives CDR1 SGHNT, CDR2 YENEEA. The CDR3 has 15 residues. CDR3 region: CASSLGRGGYNEQFF. CDR3 DNA sequence: TGTGCCAGCAGCTTAGGCCGGGGGGGCTACAATGAGCAGTTCTTC.

The CDR3 bases are TGTGCCAGCAGTGGGGGACAGAACACTGAAGCTTTCTTT. Protein sequence: CASSGGQNTEAFF. The chain uses TRBV2 and TRBJ1-1; a weak D match, TRBD1 (6 bases). Germline CDR1 and CDR2: SNHLY and FYNNEI. The CDR3 has 13 residues. Trimming removed 4 bases from V and 1 base from J, with 7 bases in between.

In this sample, this clonotype turned up a few times. This rearrangement joins TRBV24-1 to TRBJ2-3; D might be TRBD2 (6 bases). The V gene's germline CDR1 is KGHDR and CDR2 SFDVKD. The CDR3 sequence is 17 residues long. The V gene lost 0 bases and the J gene lost 5 bases, with 17 bases spanning the gap. CDR3 in DNA: TGTGCCACCAGTGATTTGCACGCGGGATCAAGAGGAGATACGCAGTATTTT. Translating gives CATSDLHAGSRGDTQYF.

This clonotype was picked up many times. This sequence joins TRBV24-1 and TRBJ2-3, with D unresolved. Germline CDR1 KGHDR, CDR2 SFDVKD. Trimming took off 6 bases at V and 5 bases at J, with 5 bases between the two ends. The CDR3 contains 11 residues. CDR3 in DNA: TGTGCCACCAGTCTCCAAGATACGCAGTATTTT. Translation: CATSLQDTQYF.

V and J are TRBV12-3 or TRBV12-4 and TRBJ2-3; weak D call: TRBD2 (6 bases). Trimming left V 4 bases short and J 6 bases short, with 14 bases between. The CDR3 covers 14 residues. CDR3 nucleotides: TGTGCCAGCAGTTCGGGACTCAACATCGATACGCAGTATTTT. It specifies CASSSGLNIDTQYF.

This rearrangement joins TRBV18 to TRBJ1-2, with D possibly matching TRBD1 (6 bases). CDR3 length: 16 amino acids. Deletions cut 4 bases from V and 2 bases from J, with 17 bases between. Germline V gene lookup returns CDR1 KGHSH and CDR2 LQKENI. The CDR3 sequence is CASSHLRTEVNYGYTF. The DNA for the CDR3 is TGTGCCAGCTCACACCTACGGACAGAAGTAAACTATGGCTACACCTTC.

The J gene is TRBJ2-7, the V gene TRBV5-1; 9 positions match TRBD1. V was pared by 3 bases and J by 0 bases, with 1 base of the junction left unmatched. Per germline, CDR1 SGHRS and CDR2 YFSETQ. This CDR3 has 14 residues. Written as DNA, the CDR3 is TGCGCCAGCAGCTACAGGGGGCTCTCCTACGAGCAGTACTTC. The encoded protein is CASSYRGLSYEQYF. Based on the CDR3 plus reference TRBV5-1 and TRBJ2-7, the full variable domain is KAGVTQTPRYLIKTRGQQVTLSCSPISGHRSVSWYQQTPGQGLQFLFEYFSETQRNKGNFPGRFSGRQFSNSRSEMNVSTLELGDSALYLCASSYRGLSYEQYFGPGTRLTVT.

This chain connects TRBV28 to TRBJ2-7; the D is unclear. The germline V gene has CDR1 MDHEN and CDR2 SYDVKM. Deletions cut 4 bases from V and 0 bases from J, with 10 bases between. The CDR3 spans 14 residues. CDR3 amino acids: CASSSQASSYEQYF. The CDR3 DNA follows: TGTGCCAGCAGTTCCCAGGCCAGCTCCTACGAGCAGTACTTC.

The sample holds many counts of this clonotype. V gene TRBV25-1 combines with J gene TRBJ2-7; 14 nucleotides match TRBD2. V dropped 8 bases and J dropped 5; count of bases not matched to a gene: 20. CDR1 is MGHDK and CDR2 is SYGVNS in the germline V gene. The CDR3 totals 19 residues. The CDR3 bases are TGTGCCAGCTTCCTACTCCTCCGGGGACTAGCGGGAGAGAGAGACGAGCAGTACGTC. As protein: CASFLLLRGLAGERDEQYV.

The chain uses TRBV10-3 and TRBJ2-1; the match to TRBD2 covers 14 bases. The V segment lost 2 bases and the J segment 0 bases; nucleotides outside the gene matches: 12. Germline CDR1 is ENHRY and CDR2 is SYGVKD. This CDR3 is 21 amino acids long. CDR3 sequence reads: CAISEPGTSGRGGPSYNEQFF. CDR3 bases: TGTGCCATCAGTGAGCCGGGGACTAGCGGGAGAGGTGGGCCCTCCTACAATGAGCAGTTCTTC.

This clonotype was seen many times. The chain uses TRBV7-2 and TRBJ2-1; D not resolved. The CDR3 consists of 15 residues. Trimming removed 8 bases at V and 9 bases at J, with 23 bases between. Germline V gives CDR1 SGHTA, CDR2 FQGNSA. The CDR3 DNA sequence: TGTGCCAGCCGCCTTCCCGGGCTAGGGTCAAGTGAGCAGTTCTTC. It translates to CASRLPGLGSSEQFF.

This clonotype was recorded a few times. The chain joins TRBV28 to TRBJ1-2, with D possibly being TRBD1 (6 bases). Germline CDR1 is MDHEN and CDR2 is SYDVKM. CDR3 length: 12 amino acids. V was trimmed by 6 bases and J by 5 bases, leaving 10 bases between them. The CDR3 nucleotides read TGTGCCAGCAGCCTTACAGGGTATGGCTACACCTTC. It is translated as CASSLTGYGYTF.

The rearrangement joins TRBV18 to TRBJ2-3; D unclear. The CDR3 extends over 12 amino acids. V lost 5 bases and J lost 6, with 9 bases in between. Germline-derived CDR1 and CDR2 are KGHSH and LQKENI. The CDR3 reads CASSDGGDTQYF. CDR3 bases: TGTGCCAGCTCAGACGGTGGGGATACGCAGTATTTT.

This clonotype was picked up many times. The chain links TRBV7-8 to TRBJ2-1, with TRBD2 matching 8 bases. V shed 1 base, J shed 2 bases, and the junction held 1 base outside the gene matches. This CDR3 contains 15 residues. From germline, CDR1 is SGHVS and CDR2 FQNEAQ. This CDR3 is CASSLVGLAYNEQFF. Written as DNA, the CDR3 is TGTGCCAGCAGCTTAGTGGGACTAGCCTACAATGAGCAGTTCTTC.

The table lists this clonotype with a few counts. The chain recombines TRBV28 with TRBJ1-2, with no clear D. The CDR3 runs to 13 residues. Per the germline V gene, CDR1 is MDHEN and CDR2 is SYDVKM. Trimming cost V 7 bases and J 0 bases, with 9 bases left between them. The CDR3, as DNA: TGTGCCAGCACGGAGGATACTAACTATGGCTACACCTTC. It codes for CASTEDTNYGYTF.

This clonotype was recorded at least ten times. The J gene is TRBJ1-1, the V gene TRBV7-2; unclear D gene. CDR1 is SGHTA, CDR2 FQGNSA, per germline. CDR3 length: 16 amino acids. V lost 5 bases and J lost 1, with 17 bases in between. The CDR3: CASSPPSAGSNTEAFF. The CDR3 DNA sequence: TGTGCCAGCAGCCCCCCCAGCGCTGGTTCGAACACTGAAGCTTTCTTT. The complete variable domain, with remaining parts taken from reference TRBV7-2 and TRBJ1-1, reads GAGVSQSPSNKVTEKGKDVELRCDPISGHTALYWYRQSLGQGLEFLIYFQGNSAPDKSGLPSDRFSAERTGGSVSTLTIQRTQQEDSAVYLCASSPPSAGSNTEAFFGQGTRLTVV.

The chain carries TRBV7-6 and TRBJ2-7; D not resolved. CDR1 SGHVS and CDR2 FNYEAQ come from the germline V gene. With 10 bases removed from V and 8 bases from J, the gap between germline ends came to 12 bases. The CDR3 sequence is 10 residues long. CDR3 in DNA: TGTGCCATTCCCCCCTTAAAGCAGTACGTC. The encoded protein is CAIPPLKQYV.

This clonotype occurred many times. V usage is TRBV7-6 and J usage is TRBJ2-7, with TRBD2 identical over 8 bases. The junction had 0 bases not matched to a gene; V was cut back by 5 bases and J by 3 bases. This CDR3 region has 12 residues. Looked up from germline, CDR1 is SGHVS and CDR2 is FNYEAQ. CDR3 protein: CASSGTSYEQYF. The CDR3, as DNA: TGTGCCAGCAGCGGGACTAGCTACGAGCAGTACTTC. Full variable domain (outside the CDR3, taken from reference TRBV7-6 and TRBJ2-7): GAGVSQSPRYKVTKRGQDVALRCDPISGHVSLYWYRQALGQGPEFLTYFNYEAQQDKSGLPNDRFSAERPEGSISTLTIQRTEQRDSAMYRCASSGTSYEQYFGPGTRLTVT.